This is a list of T cell receptor beta chains from one sample in a study of cytomegalovirus exposure and HLA in healthy donors. Generated by immunoSEQ multiplex PCR, the TCRdb table keeps only in-frame clones and is missing some. The profile covers approximately 200,000 clones, with roughly 75% appearing a single time and about 4.4% taken by the ten largest. Sequencing used PBMCs. The receptors stem from a man younger than 45 in good health and CMV-seropositive. Both conserved end residues are part of each CDR3. D genes are given only for firm matches. The size field is filled for only some rows; it gives once, few, many or a size class.

size,J,D,V,CDR3,DNA
.,TRBJ2-1,.,TRBV27,CASRGLGGINEQFF,TGTGCCAGCAGGGGATTGGGGGGAATCAATGAGCAGTTCTTC
.,TRBJ1-2,TRBD1,TRBV19,CASSTGQGIGGYTF,TGTGCCAGTAGTACCGGACAGGGGATTGGCGGCTACACCTTC
.,TRBJ2-3,.,TRBV11-3,CASSFASQGDTQYF,TGTGCCAGCAGCTTTGCGTCACAGGGAGATACGCAGTATTTT
.,TRBJ1-2,TRBD1,TRBV30,CAWGGGQGAYGYTF,TGTGCCTGGGGTGGGGGACAGGGGGCCTATGGCTACACCTTC
.,TRBJ2-1,.,TRBV6-5,CASSQSNEQFF,TGTGCCAGCAGTCAGTCTAATGAGCAGTTCTTC
.,TRBJ2-7,.,TRBV19,CASQGGNSYEQYF,TGTGCCAGTCAAGGGGGAAACTCCTACGAGCAGTACTTC
.,TRBJ2-1,.,TRBV18,CASSPRQDSYNEQFF,TGTGCCAGCTCACCCAGACAGGACTCCTACAATGAGCAGTTCTTC
.,TRBJ2-1,TRBD2,TRBV9,CASSPREAGVNNEQFF,TGTGCCAGCAGCCCTAGAGAAGCGGGGGTTAACAATGAGCAGTTCTTC
.,TRBJ2-1,.,TRBV4-3,CASSLSAGSSYNEQFF,TGCGCCAGCAGCCTCTCCGCGGGGAGCTCCTACAATGAGCAGTTCTTC
.,TRBJ2-1,.,TRBV7-2,CASTHTRSYNEQFF,TGTGCCAGCACCCATACTAGGTCCTACAATGAGCAGTTCTTC
.,TRBJ1-2,.,TRBV2,CASRLASLGEGGYTF,TGTGCCAGCAGGTTAGCCTCCCTGGGTGAGGGAGGCTACACCTTC
.,TRBJ2-2,.,TRBV6-6,CASSYHRVNTGELFF,TGTGCCAGCAGTTACCACAGGGTGAACACCGGGGAGCTGTTTTTT
few,TRBJ2-7,.,TRBV10-3,CAITDSRYEQYF,TGTGCCATCACCGACAGCCGCTACGAGCAGTACTTC
.,TRBJ1-2,.,TRBV9,CASSSRTDLGGYTF,TGTGCCAGCAGCTCGCGGACAGACTTGGGTGGCTACACCTTC
.,TRBJ2-1,.,TRBV7-8,CASSEVFNEQFF,TGTGCCAGCAGCGAGGTATTCAATGAGCAGTTCTTC
.,TRBJ2-5,TRBD2,TRBV9,CASSVASGGETQYF,TGTGCCAGCAGCGTCGCTAGCGGGGGAGAGACCCAGTACTTC
.,TRBJ1-1,.,TRBV6-6,CASSYIGNTEAFF,TGTGCCAGCAGTTACATCGGGAACACTGAAGCTTTCTTT
.,TRBJ1-2,.,TRBV30,CAWSSSFYGYTF,TGTGCCTGGAGTTCCTCGTTCTATGGCTACACCTTC
.,TRBJ2-7,.,TRBV28,CASSSSAYEQYF,TGTGCCAGCAGTTCGTCAGCCTACGAGCAGTACTTC
.,TRBJ1-1,.,TRBV20-1,CSASRREEAFF,TGCAGTGCTAGCCGGAGGGAGGAAGCTTTCTTT
once,TRBJ1-5,.,TRBV30,CAWSVRGHRGGQPQHF,TGTGCCTGGAGTGTCCGCGGACACAGAGGGGGTCAGCCCCAGCATTTT
.,TRBJ1-1,TRBD1,TRBV5-4,CASSPGGPGTEAFF,TGTGCCAGCAGCCCAGGGGGACCGGGGACTGAAGCTTTCTTT
few,TRBJ1-5,.,TRBV18,CASSPRGGNQPQHF,TGTGCCAGCTCGCCCCGGGGGGGCAATCAGCCCCAGCATTTT
.,TRBJ2-3,TRBD1,TRBV5-5,CASSPGQGNTQYF,TGTGCCAGCAGCCCGGGACAGGGAAATACGCAGTATTTT
.,TRBJ2-7,.,TRBV6-5,CASSSTTAYEQYF,TGTGCCAGCAGTTCTACCACAGCCTACGAGCAGTACTTC
.,TRBJ1-1,TRBD1,TRBV6-5,CASIGRGRRTEAFF,TGTGCCAGCATAGGCAGGGGGCGCCGTACTGAAGCTTTCTTT
.,TRBJ2-3,TRBD2,TRBV7-8,CASRAGMGDTQYF,TGTGCCAGTCGAGCGGGAATGGGGGATACGCAGTATTTT
.,TRBJ1-3,TRBD1,TRBV18,CASSPPGQGTGNTIYF,TGTGCCAGCTCACCACCGGGACAGGGGACTGGAAACACCATATATTTT
few,TRBJ1-2,TRBD1,TRBV18,CASSPPGQGDYGYTF,TGTGCCAGCTCACCTCCGGGACAGGGGGACTATGGCTACACCTTC
.,TRBJ2-5,.,TRBV19,CASSIGSVLSWETQYF,TGTGCCAGTAGTATTGGCTCAGTCCTGTCGTGGGAGACCCAGTACTTC
.,TRBJ1-2,.,TRBV4-2,CASSPLEGLGQTVYGYTF,TGTGCCAGCAGCCCCTTAGAGGGTCTAGGACAGACGGTCTATGGCTACACCTTC
.,TRBJ1-5,.,TRBV28,CASSLPRYSNQPQHF,TGTGCCAGCAGTTTACCCCGTTATAGCAATCAGCCCCAGCATTTT
.,TRBJ1-4,.,TRBV18,CASSPEGLSEKLFF,TGTGCCAGCTCACCGGAGGGTTTGAGTGAAAAACTGTTTTTT
few,TRBJ1-5,.,TRBV9,CASSVGSLNQPQHF,TGTGCCAGCAGCGTAGGTTCACTTAATCAGCCCCAGCATTTT
.,TRBJ2-5,TRBD2,TRBV7-3,CASSLFSRTSGGSGETQYF,TGTGCCAGCAGCTTATTCTCAAGGACTAGCGGGGGGTCCGGGGAGACCCAGTACTTC
.,TRBJ1-6,.,TRBV27,CASSLLAGDSPLHF,TGTGCCAGCAGTTTATTGGCAGGGGATTCACCCCTCCACTTT
.,TRBJ1-4,.,TRBV19,CASSMRRATNEKLFF,TGTGCCAGTAGTATGAGGCGTGCAACTAATGAAAAACTGTTTTTT
.,TRBJ2-1,TRBD2,TRBV11-1,CASRPLAGAYNEQFF,TGTGCCAGCAGACCCCTAGCGGGAGCATACAATGAGCAGTTCTTC
.,TRBJ2-2,.,TRBV27,CASSLIGTLNTGELFF,TGTGCCAGCAGTTTGATTGGGACTCTGAACACCGGGGAGCTGTTTTTT
.,TRBJ2-1,TRBD1,TRBV7-9,CASSARTGKGNNEQFF,TGTGCCAGCAGCGCCAGGACAGGGAAGGGGAACAATGAGCAGTTCTTC
.,TRBJ2-7,TRBD2,TRBV2,CASNRLAGGYEQYF,TGTGCCAGCAATAGACTAGCGGGGGGATACGAGCAGTACTTC
few,TRBJ1-1,.,TRBV28,CASSFPAGQTEAFF,TGTGCCAGCAGTTTCCCCGCGGGGCAGACTGAAGCTTTCTTT
.,TRBJ2-5,TRBD1,TRBV11-2,CASSLGQGKGETQYF,TGTGCCAGCAGCTTGGGACAGGGTAAGGGAGAGACCCAGTACTTC
.,TRBJ1-1,.,TRBV6-5,CASRTGSPNEAFF,TGTGCCAGCAGGACCGGGTCACCTAATGAAGCTTTCTTT
.,TRBJ2-2,.,TRBV19,CASSINSNTGELFF,TGTGCCAGTAGTATTAACAGTAACACCGGGGAGCTGTTTTTT
.,TRBJ1-1,.,TRBV27,CASSPHPLAGRAEAFF,TGTGCCAGCAGTCCCCACCCCCTAGCGGGACGAGCCGAAGCTTTCTTT
few,TRBJ2-5,TRBD2,TRBV4-1,CASSRGRASGGQGETQYF,TGCGCCAGCAGCCGCGGGAGGGCTAGCGGGGGGCAGGGGGAGACCCAGTACTTC
.,TRBJ2-1,TRBD2,TRBV5-8,CASFLGTSVYNEQFF,TGTGCCAGCTTCCTGGGGACTAGCGTGTACAATGAGCAGTTCTTC
.,TRBJ1-1,.,TRBV18,CASSRVPGGDTEAFF,TGTGCCAGCTCACGGGTCCCCGGGGGAGACACTGAAGCTTTCTTT
once,TRBJ2-3,TRBD1,TRBV7-9,CASSLGPGQNTDTQYF,TGTGCCAGCAGCTTAGGACCGGGACAGAACACAGATACGCAGTATTTT
.,TRBJ1-4,.,TRBV5-4,CASSSSTNEKLFF,TGTGCCAGCAGCTCCTCAACTAATGAAAAACTGTTTTTT
.,TRBJ2-7,.,TRBV5-4,CASSPLPSSSYEQYF,TGTGCCAGCAGCCCATTGCCGAGTAGCTCCTACGAGCAGTACTTC
.,TRBJ2-7,TRBD2,TRBV28,CASSLGLAGGPYEQYF,TGTGCCAGCAGCCTCGGACTAGCGGGAGGGCCTTACGAGCAGTACTTC
.,TRBJ2-7,.,TRBV4-2,CASSSETSLSYEQYF,TGTGCCAGCAGCTCAGAGACTTCGCTTTCGTACGAGCAGTACTTC